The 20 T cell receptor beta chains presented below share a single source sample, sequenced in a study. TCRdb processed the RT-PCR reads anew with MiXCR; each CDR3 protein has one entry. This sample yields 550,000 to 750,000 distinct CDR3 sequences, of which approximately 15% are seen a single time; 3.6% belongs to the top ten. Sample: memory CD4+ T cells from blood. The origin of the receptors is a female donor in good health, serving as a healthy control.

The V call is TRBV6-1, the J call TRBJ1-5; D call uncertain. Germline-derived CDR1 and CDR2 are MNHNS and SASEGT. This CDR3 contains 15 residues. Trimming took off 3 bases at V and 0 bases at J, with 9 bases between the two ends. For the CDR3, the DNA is TGTGCCAGCAGTGAGGAAAAGTATAGCAATCAGCCCCAGCATTTT. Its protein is CASSEEKYSNQPQHF.

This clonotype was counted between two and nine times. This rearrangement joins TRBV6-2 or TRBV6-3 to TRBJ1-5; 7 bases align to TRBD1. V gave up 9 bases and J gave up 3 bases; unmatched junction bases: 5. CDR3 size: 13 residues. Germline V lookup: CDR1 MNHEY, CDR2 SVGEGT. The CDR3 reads CASNRGVNQPQHF. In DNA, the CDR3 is TGTGCCAGTAACAGGGGCGTCAATCAGCCCCAGCATTTT.

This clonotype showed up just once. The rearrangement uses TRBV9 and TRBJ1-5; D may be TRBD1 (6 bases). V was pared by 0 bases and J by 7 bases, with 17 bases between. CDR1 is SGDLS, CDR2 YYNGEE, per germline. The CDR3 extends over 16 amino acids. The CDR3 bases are TGTGCCAGCAGCGTAGATGGCCGGGGGGGGCAGCAGCCCCAGCATTTT. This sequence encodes CASSVDGRGGQQPQHF.

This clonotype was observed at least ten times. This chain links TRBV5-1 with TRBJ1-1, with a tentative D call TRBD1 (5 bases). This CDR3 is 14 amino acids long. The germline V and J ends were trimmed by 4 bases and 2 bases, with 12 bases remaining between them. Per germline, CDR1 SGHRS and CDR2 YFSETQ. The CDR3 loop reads CASSQDTTNTEAFF. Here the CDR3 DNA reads TGCGCCAGCAGCCAGGACACCACTAACACTGAAGCTTTCTTT.

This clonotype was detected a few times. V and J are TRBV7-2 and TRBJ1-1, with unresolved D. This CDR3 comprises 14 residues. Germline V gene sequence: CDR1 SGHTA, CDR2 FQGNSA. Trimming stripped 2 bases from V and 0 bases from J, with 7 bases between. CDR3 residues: CASSLIQMNTEAFF. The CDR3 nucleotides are TGTGCCAGCAGCTTAATACAGATGAACACTGAAGCTTTCTTT. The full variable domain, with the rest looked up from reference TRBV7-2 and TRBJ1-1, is GAGVSQSPSNKVTEKGKDVELRCDPISGHTALYWYRQSLGQGLEFLIYFQGNSAPDKSGLPSDRFSAERTGGSVSTLTIQRTQQEDSAVYLCASSLIQMNTEAFFGQGTRLTVV.

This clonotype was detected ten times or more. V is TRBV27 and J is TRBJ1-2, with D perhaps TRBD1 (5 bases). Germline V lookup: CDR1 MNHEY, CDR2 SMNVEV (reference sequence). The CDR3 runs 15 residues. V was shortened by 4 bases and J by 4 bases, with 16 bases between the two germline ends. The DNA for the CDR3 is TGTGCCAGCAGTTCTGTCGACGCAGGGTCCTATGGCTACACCTTC. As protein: CASSSVDAGSYGYTF.

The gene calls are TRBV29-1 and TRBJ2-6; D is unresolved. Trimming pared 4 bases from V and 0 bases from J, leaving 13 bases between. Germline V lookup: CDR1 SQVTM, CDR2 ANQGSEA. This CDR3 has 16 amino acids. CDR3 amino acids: CSVVKGLSSGANVLTF. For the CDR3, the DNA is TGCAGCGTTGTGAAAGGTCTGAGCTCTGGGGCCAACGTCCTGACTTTC. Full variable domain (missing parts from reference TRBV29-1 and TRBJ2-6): SAVISQKPSRDICQRGTSLTIQCQVDSQVTMMFWYRQQPGQSLTLIATANQGSEATYESGFVIDKFPISRPNLTFSTLTVSNMSPEDSSIYLCSVVKGLSSGANVLTFGAGSRLTVL.

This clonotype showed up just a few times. The CDR3 is CASSLAGQHYNSPLHF. DNA for the CDR3: TGCGCCAGCAGCTTGGCGGGACAGCACTATAATTCACCCCTCCACTTT. The chain is built from TRBV5-1 and TRBJ1-6; 7 bases are shared with TRBD1. Germline V gives CDR1 SGHRS, CDR2 YFSETQ. J lost 3 bases, V lost 0 bases, and 3 bases had no gene match. This CDR3 spans 16 amino acids.

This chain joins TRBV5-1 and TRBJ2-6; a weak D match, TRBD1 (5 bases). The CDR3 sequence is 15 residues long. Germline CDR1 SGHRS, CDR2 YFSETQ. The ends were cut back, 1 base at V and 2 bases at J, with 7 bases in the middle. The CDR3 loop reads CASSLLQAGANVLTF. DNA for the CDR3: TGCGCCAGCAGCTTGTTACAGGCTGGGGCCAACGTCCTGACTTTC.

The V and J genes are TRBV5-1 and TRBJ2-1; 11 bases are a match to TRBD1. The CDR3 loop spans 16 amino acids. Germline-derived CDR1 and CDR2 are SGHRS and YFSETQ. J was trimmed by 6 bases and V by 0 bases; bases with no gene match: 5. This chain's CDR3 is CASSLGGQGAFNEQFF. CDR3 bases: TGCGCCAGCAGCTTGGGCGGACAGGGGGCGTTCAATGAGCAGTTCTTC.

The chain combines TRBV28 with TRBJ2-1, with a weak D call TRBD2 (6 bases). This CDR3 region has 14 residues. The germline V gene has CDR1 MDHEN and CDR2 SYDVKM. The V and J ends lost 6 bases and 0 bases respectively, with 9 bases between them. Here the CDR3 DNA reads TGTGCCAGCAGGCGGGACCACTCCTACAATGAGCAGTTCTTC. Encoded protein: CASRRDHSYNEQFF.

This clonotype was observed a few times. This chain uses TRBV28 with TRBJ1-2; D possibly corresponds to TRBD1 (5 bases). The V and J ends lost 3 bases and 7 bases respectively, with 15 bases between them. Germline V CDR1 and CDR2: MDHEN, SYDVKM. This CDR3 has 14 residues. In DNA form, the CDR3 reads TGTGCCAGCAGTTTTTCGGGGGGTCTGGTTGGCTACACCTTC. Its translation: CASSFSGGLVGYTF.

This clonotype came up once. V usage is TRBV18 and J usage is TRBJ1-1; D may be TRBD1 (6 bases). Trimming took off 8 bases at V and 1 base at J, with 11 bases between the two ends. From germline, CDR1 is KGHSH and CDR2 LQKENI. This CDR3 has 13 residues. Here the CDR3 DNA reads TGTGCCAGCCTACAGGGTGAGAACACTGAAGCTTTCTTT. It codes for CASLQGENTEAFF.

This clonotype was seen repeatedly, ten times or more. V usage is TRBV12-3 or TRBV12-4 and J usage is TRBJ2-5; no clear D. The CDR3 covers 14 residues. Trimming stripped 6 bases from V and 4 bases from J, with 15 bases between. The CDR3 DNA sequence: TGTGCCAGCAGCCCCACCGGACCGGGAGAGACCCAGTACTTC. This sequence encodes CASSPTGPGETQYF.

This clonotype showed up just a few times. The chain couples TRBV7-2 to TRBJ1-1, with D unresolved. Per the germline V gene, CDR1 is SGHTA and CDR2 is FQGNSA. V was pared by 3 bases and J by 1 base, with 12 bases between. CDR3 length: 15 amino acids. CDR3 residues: CASSFDLKANTEAFF. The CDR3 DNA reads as TGTGCCAGCAGCTTCGACCTTAAGGCGAACACTGAAGCTTTCTTT.

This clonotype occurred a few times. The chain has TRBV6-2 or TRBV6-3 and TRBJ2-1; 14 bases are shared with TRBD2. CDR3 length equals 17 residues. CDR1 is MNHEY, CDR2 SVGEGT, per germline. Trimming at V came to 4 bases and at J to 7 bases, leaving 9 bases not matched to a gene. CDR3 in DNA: TGTGCCAGCAGTTCTTATGGACTAGCGGGAGGAGGGAATGAGCAGTTCTTC. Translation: CASSSYGLAGGGNEQFF.

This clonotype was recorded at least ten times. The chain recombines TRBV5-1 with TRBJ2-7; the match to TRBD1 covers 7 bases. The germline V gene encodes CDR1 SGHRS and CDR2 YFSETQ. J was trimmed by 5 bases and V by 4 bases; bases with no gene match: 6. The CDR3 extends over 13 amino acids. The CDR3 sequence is CASSRTGQDEQYF. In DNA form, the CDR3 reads TGCGCCAGCAGCCGAACCGGACAGGACGAGCAGTACTTC.

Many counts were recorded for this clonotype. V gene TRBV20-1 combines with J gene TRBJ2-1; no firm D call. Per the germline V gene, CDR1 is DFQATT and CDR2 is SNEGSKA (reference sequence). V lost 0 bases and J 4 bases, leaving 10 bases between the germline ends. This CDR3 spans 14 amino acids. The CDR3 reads CSARDSSTYNEQFF. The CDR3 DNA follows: TGCAGTGCTAGAGATTCGTCTACTTACAATGAGCAGTTCTTC.

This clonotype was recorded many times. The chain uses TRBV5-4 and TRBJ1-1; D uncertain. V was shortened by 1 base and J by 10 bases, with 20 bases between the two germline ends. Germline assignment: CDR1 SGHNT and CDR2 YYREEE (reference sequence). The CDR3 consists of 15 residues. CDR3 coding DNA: TGTGCCAGCAGCTTGTTAGCCAGCCCAGGTAGTGGAGCTTTCTTT. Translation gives CASSLLASPGSGAFF.

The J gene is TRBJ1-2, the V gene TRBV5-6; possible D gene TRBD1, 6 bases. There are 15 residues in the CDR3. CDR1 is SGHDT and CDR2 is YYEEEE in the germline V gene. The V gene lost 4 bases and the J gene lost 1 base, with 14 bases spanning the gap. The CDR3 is CASSPYEDSNYGYTF. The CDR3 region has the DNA TGTGCCAGCAGCCCCTATGAGGACAGTAACTATGGCTACACCTTC.